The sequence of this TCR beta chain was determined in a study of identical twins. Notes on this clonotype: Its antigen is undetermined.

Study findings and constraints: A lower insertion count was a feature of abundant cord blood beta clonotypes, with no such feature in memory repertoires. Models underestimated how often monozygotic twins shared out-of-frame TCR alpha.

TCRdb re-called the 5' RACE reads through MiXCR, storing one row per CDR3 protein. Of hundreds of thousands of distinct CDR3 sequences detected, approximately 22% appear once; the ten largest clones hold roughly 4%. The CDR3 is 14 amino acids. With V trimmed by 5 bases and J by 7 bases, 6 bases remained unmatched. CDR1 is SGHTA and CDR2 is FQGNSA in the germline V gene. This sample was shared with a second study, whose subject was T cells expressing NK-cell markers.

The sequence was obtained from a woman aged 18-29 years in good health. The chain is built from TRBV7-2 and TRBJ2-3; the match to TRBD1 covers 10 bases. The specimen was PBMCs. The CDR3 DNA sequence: TGTGCCAGCAGCCCCGACAGGGGGCGTAATACGCAGTATTTT. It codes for CASSPDRGRNTQYF.